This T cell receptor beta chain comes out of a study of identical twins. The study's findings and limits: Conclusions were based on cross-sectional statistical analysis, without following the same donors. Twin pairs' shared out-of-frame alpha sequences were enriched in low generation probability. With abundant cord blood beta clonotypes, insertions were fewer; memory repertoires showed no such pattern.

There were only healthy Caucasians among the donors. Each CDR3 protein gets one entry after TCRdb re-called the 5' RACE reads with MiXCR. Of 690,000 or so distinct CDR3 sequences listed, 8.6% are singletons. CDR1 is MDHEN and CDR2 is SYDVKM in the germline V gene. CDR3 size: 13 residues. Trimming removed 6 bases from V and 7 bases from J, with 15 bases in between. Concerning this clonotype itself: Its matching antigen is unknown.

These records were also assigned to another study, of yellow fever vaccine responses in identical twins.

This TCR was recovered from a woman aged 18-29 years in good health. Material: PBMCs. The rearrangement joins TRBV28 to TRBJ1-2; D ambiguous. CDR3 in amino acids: CASSPGSIVGYTF. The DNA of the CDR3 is TGTGCCAGCAGCCCCGGGAGCATAGTTGGCTACACCTTC.